This entry is about one TCR beta chain. Its cognate antigen is unknown. This sample is part of a study of cytomegalovirus exposure and HLA in healthy donors. Findings of the study overall: Three chains linked to CMV were shown in vitro to be specific for CMV antigens.

Generated by immunoSEQ multiplex PCR, the TCRdb table keeps only in-frame clones and is missing some. The sample consists of over 150,000 clones, 85% to 90% of them appearing once. The CDR3 covers 19 residues. Germline V CDR1 and CDR2: SGHRS, YFSETQ. V was clipped by 4 bases and J by 7 bases; unmatched bases: 14. V is TRBV5-1 and J is TRBJ2-1; TRBD2 matches at 16 bases. The sequence derives from a young man in good health and CMV-seropositive. The source material was PBMCs. The CDR3 sequence is CASSTLGLAGGEIGNEQFF. The DNA for the CDR3 is TGCGCCAGCAGCACCCTGGGACTAGCGGGAGGGGAGATTGGAAATGAGCAGTTCTTC.